The clone carrying this TCR beta chain was counted only a few times. Its antigen is as yet unknown. The record originates from a study of cytomegalovirus exposure and HLA in healthy donors. Overall study: Membership in the Caucasian-associated ancestry cluster was found for around four fifths of 350 to 450 genotyped donors.

The PCR made use of 60 Vbeta and 13 Jbeta primers. Method: immunoSEQ multiplex PCR; TCRdb's copy keeps in-frame clones and lacks some. The data show 100,000 to 150,000 clones, with over 70% seen just once and about 1.6% held by the top ten. Study observations and caveats: An apparent linkage of common viral pathogens to several of the most significant clusters emerged in a later analysis. TCR beta V segments were, for the most part, productive about 87% or about 30% of the time in an earlier analysis. Researchers left out some V segments, among them TRBV6-2 and TRBV6-3, as indistinguishable.

The CDR3 extends over 15 amino acids. The V gene lost 1 base and the J gene lost 4 bases, with 16 bases spanning the gap. The germline gives CDR1 GTSNPN, CDR2 SVGIG (reference sequence). Sequenced sample: PBMCs. The source is a woman aged 18-30 years in good health and CMV-seronegative. This chain joins TRBV30 and TRBJ2-5; no clear D gene. The CDR3 here is CAWSGLGTILETQYF. The CDR3 nucleotides are TGTGCCTGGAGTGGTCTAGGAACAATACTAGAGACCCAGTACTTC.